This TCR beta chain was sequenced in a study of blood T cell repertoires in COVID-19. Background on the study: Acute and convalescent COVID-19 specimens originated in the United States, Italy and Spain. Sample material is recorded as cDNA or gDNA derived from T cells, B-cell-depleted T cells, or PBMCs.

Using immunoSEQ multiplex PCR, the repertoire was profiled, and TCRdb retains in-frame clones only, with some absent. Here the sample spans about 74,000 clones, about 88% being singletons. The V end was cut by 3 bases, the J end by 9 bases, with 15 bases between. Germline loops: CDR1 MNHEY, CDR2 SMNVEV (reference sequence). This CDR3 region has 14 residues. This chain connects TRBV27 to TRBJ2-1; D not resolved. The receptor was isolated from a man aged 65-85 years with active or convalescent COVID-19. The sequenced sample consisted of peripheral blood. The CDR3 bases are TGTGCCAGCAGTTTTTTCCTGGGTAGCTCTGAGCAGTTCTTC. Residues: CASSFFLGSSEQFF.